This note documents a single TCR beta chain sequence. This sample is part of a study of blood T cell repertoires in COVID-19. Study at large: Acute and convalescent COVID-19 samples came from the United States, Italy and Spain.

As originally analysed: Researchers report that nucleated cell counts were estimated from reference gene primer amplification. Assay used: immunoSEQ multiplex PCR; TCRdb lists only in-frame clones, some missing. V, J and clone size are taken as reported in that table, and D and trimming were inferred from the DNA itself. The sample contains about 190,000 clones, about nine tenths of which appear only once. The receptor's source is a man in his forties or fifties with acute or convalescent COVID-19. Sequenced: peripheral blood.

Here the CDR3 DNA reads TGCGCCAGCAGCCCGACCGGGACAGATTATGGCTACACCTTC. This codes for CASSPTGTDYGYTF. The chain combines TRBV5-1 with TRBJ1-2; 7 bases fit TRBD1. CDR3 length: 14 residues. The germline CDR1 and CDR2 sequences are SGHRS and YFSETQ. V lost 4 bases to trimming and J lost 5 bases; unmatched junction nucleotides: 8.